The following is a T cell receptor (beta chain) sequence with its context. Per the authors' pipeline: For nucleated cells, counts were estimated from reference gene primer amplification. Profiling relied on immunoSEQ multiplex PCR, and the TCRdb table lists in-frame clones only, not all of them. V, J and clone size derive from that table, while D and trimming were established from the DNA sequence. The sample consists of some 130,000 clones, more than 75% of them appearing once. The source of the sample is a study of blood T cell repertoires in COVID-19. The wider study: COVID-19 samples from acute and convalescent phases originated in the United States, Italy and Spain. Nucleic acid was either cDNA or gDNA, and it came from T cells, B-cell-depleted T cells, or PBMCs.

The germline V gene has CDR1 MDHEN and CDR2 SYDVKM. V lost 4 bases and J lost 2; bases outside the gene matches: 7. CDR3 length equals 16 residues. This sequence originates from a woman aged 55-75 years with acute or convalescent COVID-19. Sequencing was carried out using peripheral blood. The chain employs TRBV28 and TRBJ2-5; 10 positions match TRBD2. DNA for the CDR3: TGTGCCAGCAGTTGGAGTAGCGGGAGGAAACAAGAGACCCAGTACTTC. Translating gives CASSWSSGRKQETQYF.